This TCR beta chain was sequenced in a study of Graves' ophthalmopathy and Graves' hyperthyroidism (dated by TCRdb to 2017 to 2018). For the study in its entirety: Peripheral blood was collected before any treatment was given, at the time of initial diagnosis. TCR beta repertoire signatures were used to distinguish Graves' ophthalmopathy from Graves' hyperthyroidism and to predict progression to ophthalmopathy. In total, around 140 blood samples were TCR-sequenced: 43 ophthalmopathy, roughly 77 hyperthyroidism and roughly 17 hyperthyroidism-to-ophthalmopathy patients. To explore V-J signatures distinguishing ophthalmopathy from hyperthyroidism, a discovery set of approximately 100 patients (43 ophthalmopathy, roughly 60 stable hyperthyroidism) was enrolled. An independent validation cohort comprised roughly 20 hyperthyroidism patients and over 15 patients who later progressed from hyperthyroidism to ophthalmopathy. In about 6 hyperthyroidism patients, the T-cell repertoire of thyroid tissue was compared with the T-cell repertoire of blood. Once sampling was done, hyperthyroidism patients were given methimazole at a starting dose of 30 mg daily, while ophthalmopathy patients were given high-dose intravenous methylprednisolone. The roughly 99 discovery patients were divided at random into training and test sets in a 7:3 ratio. Overall results and qualifications from the work: The 13-signature model separated ophthalmopathy from stable hyperthyroidism with approximately 85% sensitivity and around 84% specificity in cross-validation, and 80%/75% in the test set. Most expanded thyroid clonotypes with frequency above 0.001 were also detected in blood, suggesting blood repertoires may reflect the thyroid immune response. In validation, the model predicted ophthalmopathy progression with 70.59% sensitivity and around 72% specificity; 12 predicted patients were CT-confirmed with GO in a median of 6.5 months. No statistical method was used to set the sample size in advance, and the investigators knew which group each participant was assigned to.

Ophthalmopathy patients had moderately to severely active disease, Clinical Activity Score of at least 3, NOSPECS grade of at least 4, and disease duration under 3 months. Anyone with other autoimmune diseases, uncontrolled infections, pregnancy or lactation was excluded from the study. Diagnosis relied on clinical symptoms, serum thyroxine, TRAb, thyroid ultrasound and orbital computed tomography. Using Ficoll-Paque density gradient centrifugation, PBMCs were isolated from less than 11 ml of fresh peripheral blood. Total RNA was extracted using Trizol reagent, and RNA quality was checked on an Agilent 2100 Bioanalyzer. TCR beta CDR3 regions were amplified from RNA transcripts for repertoire sequencing. The first round of RT-PCR was done with HTBI primers and the Qiagen OneStep RT-PCR kit, and was followed by a second round of multiplex PCR, then size selection and purification. Sequencing of the libraries was carried out on an Illumina HiSeq2000 in paired-end mode with 100 bp reads. The original methods were these. Reads were processed with SOAPnuke, discarding reads with adapters, uncalled bases, mean Phred below 15, or no exact constant-primer or identifier match. COPE v1.2.5 was used to merge the high-quality paired reads. Clonotypes were defined as unique nucleotide sequences and were aligned to IMGT TRB V, D and J references using MiTCR v1.1. Analysis was restricted to V-J combinations with a frequency above 0.0001, which covered approximately 99% of repertoires. For each V-J combination, a TCR clonal expansion and chaos score was defined as F50 clonal expansion divided by the chaos observed in the TCRdist matrix. Welch's t-statistics and random forest were used to reduce the features to about a dozen V-J combinations, which were then used as input to a naive Bayes classifier. Thyroid-blood repertoire similarity was quantified with the Morisita-Horn index. The raw public data were reprocessed by TCRdb itself: fastp quality trimming at Q25, MiXCR clonotype calling, in-frame beta chains only. CDR3 protein sequences are deduplicated, and each keeps its most common genes and DNA. The V and J calls were not made by the authors but by TCRdb's processing. The sample data list 200,000 to 250,000 distinct CDR3 sequences, and roughly 27% of these were observed just once. Approximately 8.2% of the sample belongs to the ten largest clones.

As for this clonotype: Its binding antigen is unknown. Base-call qualities are not available, and no considerably larger clone is one nucleotide away.

The origin of this receptor is a man in his fifties with Graves' ophthalmopathy. Donor details come from another sample of the same person, matched by shared clones. Material: peripheral blood.

The DNA sequence reads TGTGCCAGCAGCTTAGGGGAAGCCAAAAACATTCAGTACTTC. It is translated as CASSLGEAKNIQYF. The chain joins TRBV11-2 to TRBJ2-4; there is no confident call for the D gene. Relative to germline, V is 1 base shorter and J is 0 bases shorter, with 4 bases between their ends. Counted from cysteine to phenylalanine, this CDR3 has 14 amino acids. The retained sequence is limited to the CDR3, 42 bases, with the frame set at the first base. CDR1 SGHAT and CDR2 FQNNGV were looked up in the germline V gene.